Shown below are 10 T cell receptor beta chains from a single sample sequenced in a study of cytomegalovirus exposure and HLA in healthy donors. The PCR contained 60 Vbeta and 13 Jbeta primers. The repertoire was sequenced with immunoSEQ multiplex PCR; TCRdb's copy has only in-frame clones and lacks some. Counted here are 65,000 to 90,000 clones, roughly 70% occurring once; the ten biggest clones make up under 15%. Input material: PBMCs. Every receptor here comes from a man aged 70-80 years in good health and CMV-seronegative.

The V gene is TRBV19, the J gene TRBJ2-5, with a possible D match to TRBD2 (5 bases). CDR1 and CDR2 (germline): LNHDA, SQIVND (reference sequence). CDR3 size: 14 residues. V was pared by 4 bases and J by 2 bases, with 11 bases between. CDR3 in amino acids: CASSTLQRQETQYF. CDR3 nucleotides: TGTGCCAGTAGTACCCTCCAGCGGCAAGAGACCCAGTACTTC.

J is TRBJ2-7 and V is TRBV21-1; no DNA check was done on the table's D call, TRBD1. TRBV21-1 is tagged as a pseudogene. CDR3 length: 14 residues. In DNA form, the CDR3 reads TGTGCCAGCAGCTTTCGGACAGGTAACTACGAGCAGTACTTC. This codes for CASSFRTGNYEQYF.

The chain couples TRBV5-8 to TRBJ2-3, with 9 nucleotides matching TRBD2. V lost 0 bases, J lost 3 bases, and 8 bases stayed unmatched. Germline V CDR1 and CDR2: SGHTS, YDEGEE. This CDR3 is built from 17 residues. CDR3 sequence: CASSLGSSGTGTDTQYF. The CDR3 region has the DNA TGTGCCAGCAGCTTGGGGTCTAGCGGGACGGGGACAGATACGCAGTATTTT. Based on the CDR3 plus reference TRBV5-8 and TRBJ2-3, the full variable domain is EAGVTQSPTHLIKTRGQQATLRCSPISGHTSVYWYQQALGLGLQFLLWYDEGEERNRGNFPPRFSGRQFPNYSSELNVNALELEDSALYLCASSLGSSGTGTDTQYFGPGTRLTVL.

This rearrangement joins TRBV6-5 to TRBJ1-1; 10 bases fit TRBD1. CDR1 MNHEY and CDR2 SVGAGI come from the germline V gene. CDR3 length: 14 amino acids. Losses at the gene ends were 6 bases for V and 7 bases for J; bases not matched to a gene: 8. CDR3 amino acids: CASRPRQGAIEAFF. Written as DNA, the CDR3 is TGTGCCAGCAGGCCTCGACAGGGGGCGATTGAAGCTTTCTTT.

V gene TRBV28 combines with J gene TRBJ1-2; 7 bases fit TRBD1. The germline CDR1 and CDR2 sequences are MDHEN and SYDVKM. The V and J ends lost 6 bases and 4 bases, in that order; junction bases with no gene match: 8. The CDR3 runs to 14 residues. The CDR3 nucleotides read TGTGCCAGCAGCTCTCCGGGACAGAGCTATGGCTACACCTTC. It translates to CASSSPGQSYGYTF.

This rearrangement joins TRBV4-3 to TRBJ2-3; no firm D call. The V and J ends lost 1 base and 2 bases respectively, with 7 bases between them. Germline V gives CDR1 LGHNA, CDR2 YSLEER. CDR3 length: 14 residues. CDR3 sequence: CASSQGFNTDTQYF. CDR3 in DNA: TGCGCCAGCAGCCAAGGTTTTAACACAGATACGCAGTATTTT.

This sequence joins TRBV18 and TRBJ1-2; D not resolved. CDR3 length: 14 amino acids. Germline assignment: CDR1 KGHSH and CDR2 LQKENI. V lost 5 bases to trimming and J lost 3 bases, with 13 bases between them. DNA of the CDR3: TGTGCCAGCTCAATGAAGCGTGACCACTATGGCTACACCTTC. As protein: CASSMKRDHYGYTF.

The chain combines TRBV4-3 with TRBJ2-1, with D maybe TRBD1 (6 bases). There are 15 residues in the CDR3. Germline loops: CDR1 LGHNA, CDR2 YSLEER. The ends were cut back, 4 bases at V and 0 bases at J, with 10 bases in the middle. CDR3 amino acids: CASSPEDSSYNEQFF. CDR3 nucleotides: TGCGCCAGCAGCCCTGAGGACAGCTCCTACAATGAGCAGTTCTTC.

The rearrangement links TRBV30 to TRBJ1-4, with 9 bases matching TRBD1. After removal of 5 bases from V and 8 bases from J, the junction contained 6 bases not matched to a gene. The CDR3 length is 13 residues. Looked up from germline, CDR1 is GTSNPN and CDR2 is SVGIG (reference sequence). CDR3 DNA: TGTGCCTGGTCCGGGACAGGGACGGAAAAACTGTTTTTT. Amino acid sequence: CAWSGTGTEKLFF.

This clone is termed medium-sized (0.01 to 0.1%). The V and J genes are TRBV7-2 and TRBJ1-3; 9 bases are shared with TRBD1. The CDR3 length is 16 residues. CDR1 and CDR2 (germline): SGHTA, FQGNSA. Trimming at V came to 5 bases and at J to 3 bases, leaving 8 bases not matched to a gene. The CDR3 sequence: CASSLTTGGSGNTIYF. CDR3 nucleotides: TGTGCCAGCAGCCTAACAACAGGGGGCAGTGGAAACACCATATATTTT.